This T cell receptor beta chain was sequenced in a study of cytomegalovirus exposure and HLA in healthy donors. Amplification used 60 Vbeta primers and 13 Jbeta primers. Libraries were prepared by immunoSEQ multiplex PCR; TCRdb keeps only in-frame clonotypes and omits some of them. The data show 100,000 to 150,000 clones, 80% seen once. The sequencing input was PBMCs. This receptor was taken from a young man in good health and CMV-seropositive.

Here the CDR3 reads CASSYGQGYTGELFF. For the CDR3, the DNA is TGTGCCAGCAGTTACGGACAGGGGTACACCGGGGAGCTGTTTTTT. This chain connects TRBV6-5 to TRBJ2-2; TRBD1 matches at 9 bases. Germline CDR1 and CDR2: MNHEY and SVGAGI. V gave up 2 bases and J gave up 3 bases; unmatched junction bases: 1. There are 15 residues in the CDR3.